These 8 T cell receptor beta chains originate from one sample sequenced in a study of T-cell reconstitution after alpha-beta-depleted transplantation in children. The authors prepared the TCRbeta library with unique molecular identifiers. From the PCR reads, TCRdb called clonotypes with MiXCR, one entry per CDR3 protein. The sample gives approximately 250,000 distinct CDR3 sequences, roughly 26% of which show up once; roughly 2.6% is in the top ten. Sequencing was performed on PBMCs, taken before TCRalphabeta/CD19-depleted stem cell transplant. The receptors come from a girl aged 2-10 years with Fanconi anemia, due to receive a stem cell transplant.

This clonotype occurred a few times. The chain employs TRBV4-1 and TRBJ2-1, with 10 bases fitting TRBD2. This CDR3 has 13 amino acids. Germline V CDR1 and CDR2: MGHRA, YSYEKL. The V and J ends lost 3 bases and 9 bases, in that order; junction bases with no gene match: 2. This chain's CDR3 is CASSHLAGVEQFF. The CDR3 bases are TGCGCCAGCAGCCATCTAGCGGGAGTTGAGCAGTTCTTC.

This clonotype has ten or more counts. DNA of the CDR3: TGTGCCATCAGTGAGTCGACAGGGGCCCTCTACGAGCAGTACTTC. Translating it yields CAISESTGALYEQYF. The chain joins TRBV10-3 to TRBJ2-7; 8 bases align to TRBD1. V was pared by 0 bases and J by 3 bases, with 4 bases of the junction left unmatched. The CDR3 runs 15 residues. CDR1 ENHRY and CDR2 SYGVKD come from the germline V gene.

The CDR3 loop is CASSLDDSSYNEQFF. CDR3 bases: TGCGCCAGCAGCTTGGACGATAGCTCCTACAATGAGCAGTTCTTC. The chain recombines TRBV5-1 with TRBJ2-1; D unresolved. Germline V lookup: CDR1 SGHRS, CDR2 YFSETQ. The CDR3 length is 15 residues. V shed 0 bases and J shed 0 bases, with 7 bases lying between them.

This chain uses TRBV29-1 with TRBJ2-5; 7 bases are shared with TRBD1. In germline, CDR1 is SQVTM, CDR2 ANQGSEA. J was trimmed by 0 bases and V by 0 bases; bases with no gene match: 7. This CDR3 comprises 16 residues. The CDR3 reads CSVEDLGQMYQETQYF. The CDR3 nucleotides read TGCAGCGTTGAAGATCTGGGACAGATGTACCAAGAGACCCAGTACTTC.

This clonotype showed up many times. This rearrangement joins TRBV20-1 to TRBJ1-1; a possible D gene is TRBD1 (6 bases). Germline CDR1 is DFQATT and CDR2 is SNEGSKA (reference sequence). V was cut by 4 bases and J by 5 bases, with 17 bases left in between. This CDR3 comprises 14 residues. The CDR3 nucleotides read TGCAGTGCTAATGATGGGGGCAGGGAGACTGAAGCTTTCTTT. This encodes CSANDGGRETEAFF.

The V and J genes are TRBV20-1 and TRBJ2-5, with 7 bases fitting TRBD2. Germline CDR1 is DFQATT and CDR2 is SNEGSKA (reference sequence). Trimming took 0 bases from V and 2 from J; bases not matched to a gene: 3. The length of the CDR3 is 14 residues. CDR3 DNA sequence: TGCAGTGCTAGAGATTGGGGGGGTCAAGAGACCCAGTACTTC. Translating gives CSARDWGGQETQYF.

This clonotype was counted ten times or more. The rearrangement links TRBV12-3 or TRBV12-4 to TRBJ2-1; unclear D gene. V gave up 2 bases and J gave up 8 bases, with 13 bases separating them. The CDR3 covers 14 residues. For the CDR3, the DNA is TGTGCCAGCAGTTTACCGTCCTTGGGCCATGAGCAGTTCTTC. Its translation: CASSLPSLGHEQFF.

This clonotype occurred a few times. The rearrangement links TRBV29-1 to TRBJ2-3; TRBD2 matches at 8 bases. Germline lookup yields CDR1 SQVTM and CDR2 ANQGSEA. The V gene end was trimmed by 7 bases and the J gene end by 2 bases; junction bases not matched to a gene: 11. The CDR3 sequence is 15 residues long. This chain's CDR3 is CSEAGGLYHTDTQYF. In DNA, the CDR3 is TGCAGCGAGGCGGGAGGTCTTTACCACACAGATACGCAGTATTTT.